Following are 3 T cell receptor beta chains from one sample sequenced in a study of blood T cell repertoires in COVID-19. The assay was immunoSEQ multiplex PCR, and TCRdb's table has in-frame clones only and misses some. The sample has about 300,000 clones; 83% are singletons. Input material: peripheral blood. The receptors come from a woman aged 45 to 65 with acute or convalescent COVID-19.

The table lists this clone with a few counts. This chain connects TRBV4-1 to TRBJ1-4; D remains ambiguous. Trimming cost V 0 bases and J 11 bases, with 10 bases left between them. The CDR3 covers 13 residues. Germline lookup yields CDR1 MGHRA and CDR2 YSYEKL. CDR3 region: CASSQDWARKLFF. In DNA, the CDR3 is TGCGCCAGCAGCCAAGATTGGGCGCGCAAACTGTTTTTT.

The rearrangement uses TRBV11-2 and TRBJ2-7, with D hard to call. Deletions cut 2 bases from V and 3 bases from J, with 8 bases between. Germline values: CDR1 SGHAT, CDR2 FQNNGV. This CDR3 has 13 residues. The CDR3 DNA follows: TGTGCCAGCAGCTTAAAACAGTACTACGAGCAGTACTTC. Translating it yields CASSLKQYYEQYF.

V gene TRBV5-5 combines with J gene TRBJ2-1, with 14 bases that match TRBD2. CDR1 and CDR2 (germline): SGHKS, YYEKEE (reference sequence). The CDR3 has 15 residues. V trimming: 4 bases; J trimming: 10 bases; junction bases outside the gene matches: 7. CDR3 DNA: TGTGCCAGCAGCCGGGGACTAGCGGGAGCCGAGGAGCAGTTCTTC. This encodes CASSRGLAGAEEQFF.